Shown below are 21 T cell receptor beta chains from a single sample sequenced in a study of spatial heterogeneity in lung cancer. TCRdb recomputed calls from the 5' RACE reads with MiXCR, one row per CDR3 protein. There are some 97,000 distinct CDR3 sequences in the sample; 3.5% to 5% occur only once, and around 21% lies in the top ten. Regarding the study as a whole: Expanded intratumoral alpha and beta TCR counts tracked tumor mutation counts.

Stated time point: sample taken at primary tumor resection. No antigens are known for them. The material sequenced was lung tumor tissue, taken at surgery. The receptor set was obtained from a male donor with early-stage non-small cell lung cancer.

The chain combines TRBV5-6 with TRBJ1-5; D is undetermined. The CDR3 loop spans 12 amino acids. CDR1 and CDR2 from the germline V gene are SGHDT and YYEEEE. Deletions cut 3 bases from V and 6 bases from J, with 7 bases between. The CDR3 DNA reads as TGTGCCAGCAGCTCCTGGGGTCAGCCCCAGCATTTT. Its protein is CASSSWGQPQHF. The variable domain in full, with the rest retrieved from reference TRBV5-6 and TRBJ1-5, is DAGVTQSPTHLIKTRGQQVTLRCSPKSGHDTVSWYQQALGQGPQFIFQYYEEEERQRGNFPDRFSGHQFPNYSSELNVNALLLGDSALYLCASSSWGQPQHFGDGTRLSIL.

The rearrangement joins TRBV7-9 to TRBJ1-1, with a weak D call TRBD1 (5 bases). V was pared by 0 bases and J by 3 bases, with 11 bases between. The CDR3 consists of 15 residues. Germline V lookup: CDR1 SEHNR, CDR2 FQNEAQ (reference sequence). This CDR3 reads CASSLAVGADTEAFF. The CDR3 DNA follows: TGTGCCAGCAGCTTAGCGGTAGGGGCCGACACTGAAGCTTTCTTT.

In its sample, this clonotype was seen a few times. The chain carries TRBV6-2 or TRBV6-3 and TRBJ2-3, with D perhaps TRBD1 or TRBD2 (7 bases each). Germline assignment: CDR1 MNHEY and CDR2 SVGEGT. This CDR3 region has 16 residues. Trimming pared 2 bases from V and 2 bases from J, leaving 14 bases between. The CDR3 reads CASSYSGTEHTDTQYF. CDR3 bases: TGTGCCAGCAGTTACAGCGGGACAGAACACACAGATACGCAGTATTTT.

This clonotype was seen ten or more times. This chain links TRBV10-3 with TRBJ2-5; D assignment may be TRBD1 or TRBD2 (6 bases each). V gave up 2 bases and J gave up 4 bases, with 14 bases separating them. The CDR3 runs 15 residues. Germline CDR1 is ENHRY and CDR2 is SYGVKD. The CDR3 protein is CAISEPQRGLETQYF. DNA of the CDR3: TGTGCCATCAGTGAGCCCCAACGGGGGCTAGAGACCCAGTACTTC.

This clonotype has at least ten counts. The V gene is TRBV20-1, the J gene TRBJ1-1; 7 bases line up with TRBD1. This CDR3 contains 12 residues. Trimming took 5 bases from V and 7 from J; bases not matched to a gene: 7. CDR1 DFQATT and CDR2 SNEGSKA come from the germline V gene (reference sequence). The CDR3 DNA reads as TGCAGTGCTTCCCGACAGGGTGGTGAAGCTTTCTTT. This codes for CSASRQGGEAFF.

The sample holds a few counts of this clonotype. This sequence joins TRBV7-9 and TRBJ2-3; D is tentatively TRBD1 or TRBD2 (5 bases each). Germline V gene lookup returns CDR1 SEHNR and CDR2 FQNEAQ (reference sequence). V dropped 10 bases and J dropped 8 bases, with 22 bases sitting between them. The CDR3 loop spans 14 amino acids. The CDR3 is CAINRDGLHGTQYF. The CDR3 coding sequence is TGTGCCATAAACCGGGACGGGCTTCATGGTACGCAGTATTTT.

This chain links TRBV28 with TRBJ2-7; perhaps TRBD1 as D (5 bases). There are 14 residues in the CDR3. Germline V CDR1 and CDR2: MDHEN, SYDVKM. Deletions cut 1 base from V and 5 bases from J, with 12 bases between. In DNA form, the CDR3 reads TGTGCCAGCAGTTTATTTCAGGGTTACGACGAGCAGTACTTC. Translated, it gives CASSLFQGYDEQYF.

This clonotype has at least ten counts. The genes are TRBV24-1 and TRBJ2-2; D unresolved. The CDR3 contains 13 residues. The V and J ends lost 3 bases and 7 bases respectively, with 8 bases between them. CDR1 is KGHDR and CDR2 is SFDVKD in the germline V gene. CDR3 sequence (DNA): TGTGCCACCAGTGATGGCTGGGGCGGGGAGCTGTTTTTT. Protein: CATSDGWGGELFF.

The genes are TRBV6-5 and TRBJ2-3; 10 nucleotides match TRBD2. The V gene's germline CDR1 is MNHEY and CDR2 SVGAGI. The CDR3 covers 14 residues. Unmatched junction bases numbered 3, after V lost 9 bases and J lost 0 bases. The CDR3 DNA is TGTGCCAGAAGACTAGCGGGCAGCACAGATACGCAGTATTTT. This codes for CARRLAGSTDTQYF.

This clonotype was found many times. The CDR3 coding sequence is TGTGCCAGCAGCTTTTATGGCTACACCTTC. It specifies CASSFYGYTF. V usage is TRBV7-2 and J usage is TRBJ1-2; D not certain. In germline, CDR1 is SGHTA, CDR2 FQGNSA. The CDR3 extends over 10 amino acids. Trimming shortened V by 3 bases and J by 5 bases, and 1 base separated the two germline ends.

The chain is built from TRBV24-1 and TRBJ1-5; D is possibly TRBD1 (6 bases). This CDR3 has 16 amino acids. The V end was cut by 3 bases, the J end by 7 bases, with 18 bases between. CDR1 KGHDR and CDR2 SFDVKD come from the germline V gene. CDR3 loop: CATSDPRQGSRQPQHF. The CDR3 bases are TGTGCCACCAGTGATCCCCGTCAGGGGAGCAGACAGCCCCAGCATTTT.

This clonotype has a count of ten or more. The J gene is TRBJ2-1, the V gene TRBV4-1; 7 nucleotides agree with TRBD2. Looked up from germline, CDR1 is MGHRA and CDR2 is YSYEKL. J lost 7 bases, V lost 0 bases, and 6 bases had no gene match. The CDR3 is 15 amino acids. The CDR3 sequence: CASSQEIFGRNEQFF. Here the CDR3 DNA reads TGCGCCAGCAGCCAAGAAATATTCGGGAGGAATGAGCAGTTCTTC.

This clonotype was recorded at least ten times. J is TRBJ2-7 and V is TRBV28, with D possibly matching TRBD1 (6 bases). Germline CDR1 is MDHEN and CDR2 is SYDVKM. The CDR3 has 14 amino acids. V was trimmed by 6 bases and J by 6 bases, leaving 18 bases between them. CDR3 DNA: TGTGCCAGCAGCCCTGGACAGTCGGTAACCGAGCAGTACTTC. This sequence encodes CASSPGQSVTEQYF.

The table lists this clonotype with a few counts. This sequence joins TRBV6-1 and TRBJ1-6; maybe TRBD1 (6 bases). Germline V gene sequence: CDR1 MNHNS, CDR2 SASEGT. V was shortened by 4 bases and J by 9 bases, with 16 bases between the two germline ends. This CDR3 is built from 15 residues. Written as DNA, the CDR3 is TGTGCCAGCAGTGTCCAGGGGAGTTCGATTTCACCCCTCCACTTT. Translation: CASSVQGSSISPLHF.

In its sample, this clonotype was seen many times. The chain combines TRBV28 with TRBJ2-7; D unclear. V lost 4 bases and J lost 2, with 3 bases in between. Per germline, CDR1 MDHEN and CDR2 SYDVKM. This CDR3 comprises 11 residues. DNA of the CDR3: TGTGCCAGCAGTTCCGCCTACGAGCAGTACTTC. Its protein is CASSSAYEQYF.

This clonotype was picked up many times. V and J are TRBV10-3 and TRBJ2-4, with 12 bases lining up with TRBD2. The CDR3 spans 16 residues. V lost 2 bases and J lost 4; bases outside the gene matches: 3. Per the germline V gene, CDR1 is ENHRY and CDR2 is SYGVKD. In nucleotides, the CDR3 is TGTGCCATCAGTGAGGGACTAGCGGGAACTAAAAACATTCAGTACTTC. Translating gives CAISEGLAGTKNIQYF.

The genes are TRBV11-2 and TRBJ2-3; D might be TRBD1 or TRBD2, each matching 6 bases. Per germline, CDR1 SGHAT and CDR2 FQNNGV. V dropped 2 bases and J dropped 5 bases, with 14 bases sitting between them. The CDR3 extends over 15 amino acids. The CDR3 region is CASSLIRRGRDTQYF. The CDR3 DNA is TGTGCCAGCAGCTTAATACGGAGGGGGAGAGATACGCAGTATTTT.

This clonotype was detected many times. This chain links TRBV10-3 with TRBJ1-3; perhaps TRBD1 as D (6 bases). CDR1 and CDR2 (germline): ENHRY, SYGVKD. Trimming shortened V by 5 bases and J by 0 bases, and 11 bases separated the two germline ends. This CDR3 is built from 15 residues. CDR3 sequence (DNA): TGTGCCATCAGTAATACAGGGATCTCTGGAAACACCATATATTTT. Translating it yields CAISNTGISGNTIYF.

Remarks on this clonotype: Being one base from a much bigger clone, this may be a read error. V and J are TRBV6-5 and TRBJ2-5; no definite D call. Germline loops: CDR1 MNHEY, CDR2 SVGAGI. CDR3 length: 14 amino acids. The V gene lost 1 base and the J gene lost 5 bases, with 11 bases spanning the gap. The CDR3 sequence is CASSYLGSGETQYF. For the CDR3, the DNA is TGTGCCAGCAGTTACTTGGGGTCCGGTGAGACCCAGTACTTC.

The rearrangement joins TRBV5-1 to TRBJ1-1, with D unclear. The CDR3 covers 13 residues. Trimming shortened V by 4 bases and J by 1 base, and 8 bases separated the two germline ends. The germline gives CDR1 SGHRS, CDR2 YFSETQ. The CDR3 DNA reads TGCGCCAGCAGCCTCCAATGGAACACTGAAGCTTTCTTT. Translating it yields CASSLQWNTEAFF.

The chain uses TRBV5-1 and TRBJ2-3; 8 positions agree with TRBD1. J lost 4 bases, V lost 0 bases, and 7 bases had no gene match. The CDR3 extends over 16 amino acids. CDR1 SGHRS and CDR2 YFSETQ come from the germline V gene. CDR3: CASSLGQDRVPDTQYF. CDR3 nucleotide sequence: TGCGCCAGCAGCTTGGGTCAGGACAGGGTACCAGATACGCAGTATTTT.